The T cell receptor beta chain under discussion was sequenced for a study of CD8 T cells in Susac syndrome. The trim removed 0 bases at V and 3 bases at J, leaving 8 bases unmatched. CDR3 length equals 16 residues. Germline lookup yields CDR1 SGHRS and CDR2 YFSETQ. Reverse transcription of about 0.45 to 1 ug RNA was carried out with random hexamers. TCRdb analysed the immunoSEQ multiplex PCR reads with MiXCR anew, one entry per CDR3 protein. Of around 160,000 distinct CDR3 sequences listed, approximately 94% were seen once; the top ten hold almost 0.095%. TCR beta sequencing covered blood CD8+ and CD4+ T cells. It was treatment-naive patients with stable or active relapsing-remitting disease who made up the multiple sclerosis controls. TEMRA cells were FACS-enriched and CD8+ and CD4+ T cells negatively isolated.

The TCR originated in a human donor with multiple sclerosis. The chain is built from TRBV5-1 and TRBJ2-7; 8 nucleotides agree with TRBD2. The sample comprised CD4+ T cells from PBMCs. The CDR3 reads CASSLARSGTDYEQYF. CDR3 in DNA: TGCGCCAGCAGCTTGGCCCGTAGCGGGACCGACTACGAGCAGTACTTC.